Each of the 17 T cell receptor beta chains below was sequenced from the same sample in a study of blood T cell repertoires in COVID-19. Libraries were prepared by immunoSEQ multiplex PCR; TCRdb keeps only in-frame clonotypes and omits some of them. In the table there are about 130,000 clones, around nine tenths of which are singletons. Sample: peripheral blood. These receptors all stem from a man aged 50 to 59 with active or convalescent COVID-19.

The chain joins TRBV5-4 to TRBJ1-2, with D possibly matching TRBD1 (5 bases). Trimming removed 0 bases from V and 4 bases from J, with 16 bases in between. Germline V gives CDR1 SGHNT, CDR2 YYREEE (reference sequence). The CDR3 has 16 residues. This CDR3 is CASSLVGASDVYGYTF. For the CDR3, the DNA is TGTGCCAGCAGCTTGGTAGGGGCCAGCGACGTCTATGGCTACACCTTC.

The chain links TRBV5-8 to TRBJ2-6, with TRBD2 as a possible D gene (5 bases). CDR3 length: 16 amino acids. Looked up from germline, CDR1 is SGHTS and CDR2 is YDEGEE. Between the trimmed V and J ends, which lost 3 bases and 4 bases, there was a span of 14 bases. The CDR3 loop reads CASSWPGSVGANVLTF. Written as DNA, the CDR3 is TGTGCCAGCAGCTGGCCTGGGAGCGTGGGGGCCAACGTCCTGACTTTC.

This chain links TRBV7-6 with TRBJ2-2; D is uncertain. Germline-derived CDR1 and CDR2 are SGHVS and FNYEAQ. With 2 bases removed from V and 0 bases from J, the gap between germline ends came to 10 bases. The CDR3 covers 16 residues. Written as DNA, the CDR3 is TGTGCCAGCAGCTTAATTGCGTTTCCGAACACCGGGGAGCTGTTTTTT. Residues: CASSLIAFPNTGELFF.

This chain joins TRBV7-6 and TRBJ2-2, with 12 nucleotides matching TRBD2. In germline, CDR1 is SGHVS, CDR2 FNYEAQ. With 5 bases clipped from V and 7 bases from J, the junction kept 5 bases outside the gene matches. This CDR3 is built from 15 residues. The CDR3 reads CASSPTSGGSGELFF. DNA for the CDR3: TGTGCCAGCAGCCCCACTAGCGGGGGGAGCGGGGAGCTGTTTTTT.

The chain employs TRBV14 and TRBJ1-3; no clear D gene. The length of the CDR3 is 17 residues. Trimming shortened V by 1 base and J by 2 bases, and 15 bases separated the two germline ends. Germline V gives CDR1 SGHDN, CDR2 FVKESK. The CDR3 nucleotides are TGTGCCAGCAGCCAAGCCCGACTCCGAGCGGCTGGAAACACCATATATTTT. This encodes CASSQARLRAAGNTIYF.

The chain joins TRBV10-3 to TRBJ1-1; unclear D gene. Germline CDR1 reads ENHRY; CDR2 reads SYGVKD. The ends were cut back, 5 bases at V and 7 bases at J, with 17 bases in the middle. The CDR3 totals 14 residues. The CDR3 reads CAISSSSDVLEAFF. In nucleotides, the CDR3 is TGTGCCATCAGTAGTTCCAGTGATGTCCTTGAAGCTTTCTTT.

The table lists this clone with a few counts. The chain recombines TRBV6-1 with TRBJ2-2, with 10 bases matching TRBD2. The length of the CDR3 is 17 residues. Per the germline V gene, CDR1 is MNHNS and CDR2 is SASEGT. J lost 4 bases, V lost 2 bases, and 7 bases had no gene match. In nucleotides, the CDR3 is TGTGCCAGCAGTGAAATGCGCCTAGCGGGAGCCACCGGGGAGCTGTTTTTT. It encodes CASSEMRLAGATGELFF.

The chain combines TRBV24-1 with TRBJ2-7; TRBD1 agrees at 8 bases. Germline CDR1 and CDR2: KGHDR and SFDVKD. The CDR3 covers 14 residues. Trimming at V came to 4 bases and at J to 1 base, leaving 2 bases not matched to a gene. CDR3 in DNA: TGTGCCACCAGTGACCGGACAGGGTCCTACGAGCAGTACTTC. Its translation: CATSDRTGSYEQYF.

The chain employs TRBV28 and TRBJ2-3; TRBD2 matches at 15 bases. The V gene end was trimmed by 3 bases and the J gene end by 5 bases; junction bases not matched to a gene: 12. This CDR3 is 19 amino acids long. The V gene's germline CDR1 is MDHEN and CDR2 SYDVKM. The CDR3 here is CASSFERTSGRASGDTQYF. The CDR3 DNA sequence: TGTGCCAGCAGTTTCGAGCGGACTAGCGGGAGGGCGTCAGGAGATACGCAGTATTTT.

This clone came up once. J is TRBJ2-1 and V is TRBV7-7, with D perhaps TRBD2 (6 bases). Trimming shortened V by 5 bases and J by 0 bases, and 8 bases separated the two germline ends. This CDR3 has 14 amino acids. Germline CDR1 reads SSHAT; CDR2 reads FNYEAQ (reference sequence). The CDR3 DNA reads TGTGCCAGCAGCCAGACTAGCTCCTACAATGAGCAGTTCTTC. Residues: CASSQTSSYNEQFF.

This clone was counted only a few times. The V gene is TRBV29-1, the J gene TRBJ2-3; 8 positions agree with TRBD2. V lost 6 bases to trimming and J lost 10 bases; unmatched junction nucleotides: 15. This CDR3 spans 14 amino acids. Germline CDR1 is SQVTM and CDR2 is ANQGSEA. The CDR3 nucleotides read TGCAGCGTCGAAAAGGGACTAGACGTTTTGGCGCAGTATTTT. Protein sequence: CSVEKGLDVLAQYF.

The chain has TRBV24-1 and TRBJ1-5, with a weak D call TRBD1 (6 bases). V dropped 9 bases and J dropped 3 bases, with 11 bases sitting between them. This CDR3 comprises 13 residues. Germline CDR1 and CDR2: KGHDR and SFDVKD. The CDR3 DNA reads as TGTGCCACCCAGACAGGCCTCAATCAGCCCCAGCATTTT. It yields the protein CATQTGLNQPQHF.

In its sample, this clone was seen once. The genes are TRBV30 and TRBJ2-4, with 8 positions matching TRBD1. The CDR3 runs 15 residues. Germline trimming cut 4 bases from V and 3 bases from J; bases unmatched to any gene: 8. Germline CDR1 reads GTSNPN; CDR2 reads SVGIG (reference sequence). This CDR3 is CAWNPTGDIKNIQYF. The CDR3 DNA is TGTGCCTGGAACCCGACAGGGGATATCAAAAACATTCAGTACTTC. Full variable domain (missing parts from reference TRBV30 and TRBJ2-4): SQTIHQWPATLVQPVGSPLSLECTVEGTSNPNLYWYRQAAGRGLQLLFYSVGIGQISSEVPQNLSASRPQDRQFILSSKKLLLSDSGFYLCAWNPTGDIKNIQYFGAGTRLSVL.

V gene TRBV14 combines with J gene TRBJ1-1, with a possible D match to TRBD1 (6 bases). The V end lost 4 bases, the J end lost 2 bases, and 11 bases lay between the germline ends. Germline CDR1 SGHDN, CDR2 FVKESK. The length of the CDR3 is 14 residues. In DNA, the CDR3 is TGTGCCAGCAGCCCCCGGACAGATAACACTGAAGCTTTCTTT. This gives the protein CASSPRTDNTEAFF.

This clone was counted once. The genes are TRBV29-1 and TRBJ2-7; TRBD1 is a possible D gene (6 bases). Germline V gene sequence: CDR1 SQVTM, CDR2 ANQGSEA. V was cut by 4 bases and J by 3 bases, with 13 bases left in between. CDR3 length: 13 amino acids. Written as DNA, the CDR3 is TGCAGCGTTGCAGGACAGAGAAACTACGAGCAGTACTTC. It specifies CSVAGQRNYEQYF.

CDR3 in amino acids: CASSMQGMNSPLHF. The CDR3 DNA reads TGTGCCAGTAGTATGCAGGGGATGAATTCACCCCTCCACTTT. V usage is TRBV19 and J usage is TRBJ1-6; weak D call: TRBD1 (6 bases). This CDR3 contains 14 residues. Looked up from germline, CDR1 is LNHDA and CDR2 is SQIVND (reference sequence). V lost 3 bases and J lost 7, with 10 bases in between. The whole variable domain, filled in from reference TRBV19 and TRBJ1-6, reads DGGITQSPKYLFRKEGQNVTLSCEQNLNHDAMYWYRQDPGQGLRLIYYSQIVNDFQKGDIAEGYSVSREKKESFPLTVTSAQKNPTAFYLCASSMQGMNSPLHFGNGTRLTVT.

The chain links TRBV6-5 to TRBJ2-5; D may be TRBD2 (6 bases). Per the germline V gene, CDR1 is MNHEY and CDR2 is SVGAGI. Trimming pared 0 bases from V and 3 bases from J, leaving 8 bases between. This CDR3 is 14 amino acids long. Here the CDR3 reads CASSYSRGKETQYF. The DNA of the CDR3 is TGTGCCAGCAGTTACTCGCGGGGAAAAGAGACCCAGTACTTC.